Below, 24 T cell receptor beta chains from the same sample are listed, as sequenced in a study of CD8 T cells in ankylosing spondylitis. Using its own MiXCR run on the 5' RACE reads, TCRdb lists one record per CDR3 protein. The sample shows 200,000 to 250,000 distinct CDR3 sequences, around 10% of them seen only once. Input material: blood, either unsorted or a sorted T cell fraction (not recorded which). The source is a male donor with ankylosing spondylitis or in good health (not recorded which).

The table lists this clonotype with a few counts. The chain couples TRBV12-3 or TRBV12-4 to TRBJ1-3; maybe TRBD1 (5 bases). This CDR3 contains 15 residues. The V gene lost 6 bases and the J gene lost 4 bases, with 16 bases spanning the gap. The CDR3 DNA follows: TGTGCCAGCAGCTCAGGGACGGCAAACGGAAACACCATATATTTT. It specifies CASSSGTANGNTIYF.

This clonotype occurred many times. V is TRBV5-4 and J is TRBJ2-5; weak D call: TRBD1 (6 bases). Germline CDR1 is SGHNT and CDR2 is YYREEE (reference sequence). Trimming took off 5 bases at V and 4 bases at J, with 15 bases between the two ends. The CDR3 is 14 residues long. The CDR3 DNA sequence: TGTGCCAGCAGTCCAGTAGGGGGTGGAGAGACCCAGTACTTC. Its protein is CASSPVGGGETQYF.

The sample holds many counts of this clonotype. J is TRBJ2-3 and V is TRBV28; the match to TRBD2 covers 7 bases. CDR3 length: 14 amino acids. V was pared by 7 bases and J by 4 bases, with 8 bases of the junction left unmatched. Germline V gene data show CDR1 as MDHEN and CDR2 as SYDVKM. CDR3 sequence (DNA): TGTGCCAGCAACAGTGGGGGGGAGGCAGATACGCAGTATTTT. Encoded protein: CASNSGGEADTQYF.

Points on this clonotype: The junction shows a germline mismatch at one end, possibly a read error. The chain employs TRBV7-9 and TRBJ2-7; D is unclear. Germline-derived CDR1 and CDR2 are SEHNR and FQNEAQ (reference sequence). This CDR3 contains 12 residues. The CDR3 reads CASSLSAVEQCF. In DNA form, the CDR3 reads TGTGCCAGCAGCTTATCAGCCGTAGAGCAGTGCTTC. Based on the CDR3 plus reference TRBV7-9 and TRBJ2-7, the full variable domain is DTGVSQNPRHKITKRGQNVTFRCDPISEHNRLYWYRQTLGQGPEFLTYFQNEAQLEKSRLLSDRFSAERPKGSFSTLEIQRTEQGDSAMYLCASSLSAVEQCFGPGTRLTVT.

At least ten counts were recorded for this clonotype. CDR3: CASSQGNPYGANVLTF. The CDR3 DNA is TGCGCCAGCAGCCAGGGCAATCCTTACGGGGCCAACGTCCTGACTTTC. This chain links TRBV4-1 with TRBJ2-6, with D hard to call. The length of the CDR3 is 16 residues. CDR1 is MGHRA, CDR2 YSYEKL, per germline. Trimming removed 3 bases from V and 4 bases from J, with 13 bases in between.

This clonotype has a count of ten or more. CDR3 amino acids: CSAGPTGANTEAFF. The DNA of the CDR3 is TGCAGTGCTGGTCCGACAGGGGCGAACACTGAAGCTTTCTTT. This rearrangement joins TRBV20-1 to TRBJ1-1, with 8 bases lining up with TRBD1. The V and J ends lost 5 bases and 1 base, in that order; junction bases with no gene match: 6. Germline V gene data show CDR1 as DFQATT and CDR2 as SNEGSKA (reference sequence). This CDR3 comprises 14 residues.

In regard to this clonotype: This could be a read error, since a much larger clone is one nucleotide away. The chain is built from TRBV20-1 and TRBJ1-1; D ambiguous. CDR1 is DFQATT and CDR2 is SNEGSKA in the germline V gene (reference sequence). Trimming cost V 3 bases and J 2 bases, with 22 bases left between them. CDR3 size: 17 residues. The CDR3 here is CSASVGPLPVINTEAFF. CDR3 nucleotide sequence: TGCAGTGCTAGTGTAGGGCCACTCCCGGTCATAAACACTGAAGCTTTCTTT.

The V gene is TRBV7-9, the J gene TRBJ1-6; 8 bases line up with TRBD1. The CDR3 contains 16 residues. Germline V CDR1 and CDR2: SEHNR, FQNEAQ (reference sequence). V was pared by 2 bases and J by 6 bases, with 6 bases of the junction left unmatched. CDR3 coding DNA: TGTGCCAGCAGCTTATACAGGGGGATAGCTAATTCACCCCTCCACTTT. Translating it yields CASSLYRGIANSPLHF. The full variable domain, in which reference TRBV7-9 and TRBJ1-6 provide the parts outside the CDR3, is DTGVSQNPRHKITKRGQNVTFRCDPISEHNRLYWYRQTLGQGPEFLTYFQNEAQLEKSRLLSDRFSAERPKGSFSTLEIQRTEQGDSAMYLCASSLYRGIANSPLHFGNGTRLTVT.

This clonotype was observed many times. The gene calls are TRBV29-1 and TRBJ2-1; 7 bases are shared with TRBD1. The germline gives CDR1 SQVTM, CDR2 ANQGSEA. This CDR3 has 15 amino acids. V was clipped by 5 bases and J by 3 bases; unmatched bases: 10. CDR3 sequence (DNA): TGCAGCGTTTTCCGTAACAGGGGTGTCTACAATGAGCAGTTCTTC. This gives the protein CSVFRNRGVYNEQFF.

The CDR3 spells CATQGGDEKLFF. The CDR3 DNA reads as TGTGCCACACAGGGCGGTGATGAAAAACTGTTTTTT. The J gene is TRBJ1-4, the V gene TRBV10-3, with TRBD1 as a possible D gene (6 bases). CDR1 and CDR2 from the germline V gene are ENHRY and SYGVKD. V was cut by 10 bases and J by 6 bases, with 12 bases left in between. The CDR3 loop spans 12 amino acids.

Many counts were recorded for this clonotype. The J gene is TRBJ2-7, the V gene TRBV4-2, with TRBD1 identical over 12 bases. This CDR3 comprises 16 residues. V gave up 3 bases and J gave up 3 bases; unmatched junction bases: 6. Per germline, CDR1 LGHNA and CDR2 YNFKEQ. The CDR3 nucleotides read TGTGCCAGCAGCCAGGCCGGGACAGGGGGCATCTACGAGCAGTACTTC. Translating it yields CASSQAGTGGIYEQYF.

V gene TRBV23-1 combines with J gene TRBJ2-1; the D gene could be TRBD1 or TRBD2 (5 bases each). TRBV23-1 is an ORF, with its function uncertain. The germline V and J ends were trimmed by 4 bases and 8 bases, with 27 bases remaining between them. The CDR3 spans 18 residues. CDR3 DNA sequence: TGCGCCAGCAGTCGAAACCAACCTGGGACCTACCCACAGGATGAGCAGTTCTTC. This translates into CASSRNQPGTYPQDEQFF.

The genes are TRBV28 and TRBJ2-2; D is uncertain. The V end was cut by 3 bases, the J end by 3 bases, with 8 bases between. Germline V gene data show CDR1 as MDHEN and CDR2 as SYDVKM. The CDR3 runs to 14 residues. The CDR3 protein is CASSFARDTGELFF. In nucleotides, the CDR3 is TGTGCCAGCAGTTTTGCGAGAGACACCGGGGAGCTGTTTTTT.

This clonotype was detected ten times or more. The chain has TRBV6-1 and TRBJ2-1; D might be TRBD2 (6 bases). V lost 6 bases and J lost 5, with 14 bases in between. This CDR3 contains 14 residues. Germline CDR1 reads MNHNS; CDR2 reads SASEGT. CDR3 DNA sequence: TGTGCCAGCAGCCGCGGGGCCCGAGACAATGAGCAGTTCTTC. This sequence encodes CASSRGARDNEQFF.

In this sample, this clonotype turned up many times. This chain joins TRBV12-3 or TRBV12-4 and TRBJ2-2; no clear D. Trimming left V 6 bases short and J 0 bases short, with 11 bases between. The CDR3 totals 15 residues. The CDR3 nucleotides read TGTGCCAGCAGCCCGAAACCGTCGAACACCGGGGAGCTGTTTTTT. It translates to CASSPKPSNTGELFF.

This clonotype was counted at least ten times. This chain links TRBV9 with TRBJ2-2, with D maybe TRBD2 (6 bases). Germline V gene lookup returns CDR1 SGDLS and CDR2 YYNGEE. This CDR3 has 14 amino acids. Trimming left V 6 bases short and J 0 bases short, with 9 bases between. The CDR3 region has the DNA TGTGCCAGCACTTGGGGGGCGAACACCGGGGAGCTGTTTTTT. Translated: CASTWGANTGELFF.

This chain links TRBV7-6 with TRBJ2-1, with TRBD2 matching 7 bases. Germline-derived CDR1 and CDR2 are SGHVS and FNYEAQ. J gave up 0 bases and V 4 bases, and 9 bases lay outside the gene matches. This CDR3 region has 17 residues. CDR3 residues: CASSSPRAGSSYNEQFF. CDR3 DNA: TGTGCCAGCAGCTCCCCTCGAGCGGGGAGCTCCTACAATGAGCAGTTCTTC.

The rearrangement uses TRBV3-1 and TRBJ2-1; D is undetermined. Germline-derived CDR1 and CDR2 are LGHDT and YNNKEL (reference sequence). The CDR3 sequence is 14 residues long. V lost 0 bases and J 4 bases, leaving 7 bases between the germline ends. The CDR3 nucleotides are TGTGCCAGCAGCCAAGACCTAGAGTACAATGAGCAGTTCTTC. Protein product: CASSQDLEYNEQFF.

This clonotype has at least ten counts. CDR3 DNA: TGTGCCAGCAGCCAGACAGGTGGGCGTCAGCCCCAGCATTTT. It translates to CASSQTGGRQPQHF. The chain joins TRBV6-1 to TRBJ1-5; possible D gene TRBD1, 6 bases. This CDR3 has 14 amino acids. Germline V gene lookup returns CDR1 MNHNS and CDR2 SASEGT. V shed 6 bases and J shed 6 bases, with 15 bases lying between them.

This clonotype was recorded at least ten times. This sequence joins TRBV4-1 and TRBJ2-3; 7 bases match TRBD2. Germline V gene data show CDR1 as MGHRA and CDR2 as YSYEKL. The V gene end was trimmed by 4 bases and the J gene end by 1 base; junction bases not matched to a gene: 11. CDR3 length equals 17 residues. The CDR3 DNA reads TGCGCCAGCAGCCGTCGCCCAACGGCGGGGGGCACAGATACGCAGTATTTT. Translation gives CASSRRPTAGGTDTQYF.

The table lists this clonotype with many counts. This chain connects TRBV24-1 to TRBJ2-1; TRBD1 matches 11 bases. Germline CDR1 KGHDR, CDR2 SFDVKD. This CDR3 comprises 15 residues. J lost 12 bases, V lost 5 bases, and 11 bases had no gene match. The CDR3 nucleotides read TGTGCCACCAGTGCCCCCGGGACAGGGGGGGTAGTGCAGTTCTTC. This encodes CATSAPGTGGVVQFF.

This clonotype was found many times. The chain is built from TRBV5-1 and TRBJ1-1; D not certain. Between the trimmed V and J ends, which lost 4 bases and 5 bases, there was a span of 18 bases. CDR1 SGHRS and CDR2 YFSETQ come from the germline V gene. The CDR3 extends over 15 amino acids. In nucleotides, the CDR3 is TGCGCCAGCAGCATGGAGGGCCAGCATGGGACTGAAGCTTTCTTT. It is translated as CASSMEGQHGTEAFF.

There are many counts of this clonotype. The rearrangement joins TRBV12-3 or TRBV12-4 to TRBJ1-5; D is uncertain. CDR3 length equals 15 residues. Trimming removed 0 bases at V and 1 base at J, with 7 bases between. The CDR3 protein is CASSLAGRSNQPQHF. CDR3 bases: TGTGCCAGCAGTTTAGCCGGGAGAAGCAATCAGCCCCAGCATTTT.

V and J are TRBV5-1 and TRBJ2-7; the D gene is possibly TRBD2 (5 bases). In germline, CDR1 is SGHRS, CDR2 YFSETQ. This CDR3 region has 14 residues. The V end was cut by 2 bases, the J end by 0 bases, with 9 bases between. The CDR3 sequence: CASSFRESSYEQYF. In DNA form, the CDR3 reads TGCGCCAGCAGCTTCCGGGAAAGCTCCTACGAGCAGTACTTC.